The 11 T cell receptor beta chains presented below share a single source sample, sequenced in a study of T-cell reconstitution after alpha-beta-depleted transplantation in children. During its preparation, the TCRbeta library received unique molecular identifiers. MiXCR was run by TCRdb on the PCR reads, yielding one entry per CDR3 protein. The table shows about 580,000 distinct CDR3 sequences, with 20% to 25% occurring only once. This specimen was PBMCs, mostly from graft donor cells, taken 360 days after TCRalphabeta/CD19-depleted stem cell transplant. These receptors all come from a boy younger than two who had a stem cell transplant for acute myeloid leukemia, so the T cells may come from the graft donor.

This clonotype was observed a handful of times. V is TRBV12-3 or TRBV12-4 and J is TRBJ2-7; the D gene is possibly TRBD2 (5 bases). This CDR3 contains 15 residues. V shed 4 bases and J shed 4 bases, with 17 bases lying between them. The CDR3 loop is CASSSQRMDSYEQYF. In DNA, the CDR3 is TGTGCCAGCAGTTCCCAAAGGATGGACTCTTACGAGCAGTACTTC.

This clonotype was observed a handful of times. The rearrangement links TRBV28 to TRBJ1-1; no clear D. V gave up 3 bases and J gave up 1 base, with 6 bases separating them. This CDR3 contains 13 residues. The germline gives CDR1 MDHEN, CDR2 SYDVKM. For the CDR3, the DNA is TGTGCCAGCAGTTTTGAGGAGAACACTGAAGCTTTCTTT. Translating gives CASSFEENTEAFF.

This clonotype was observed a few times. V gene TRBV12-3 or TRBV12-4 combines with J gene TRBJ1-2, with 8 bases lining up with TRBD1. V dropped 7 bases and J dropped 0; count of bases not matched to a gene: 10. CDR3 length equals 16 residues. The CDR3 loop is CASTRTTGGPNYGYTF. The DNA for the CDR3 is TGTGCCAGCACCAGGACAACAGGGGGGCCTAACTATGGCTACACCTTC.

In this sample, this clonotype turned up many times. This chain connects TRBV3-1 to TRBJ2-7; D not resolved. The CDR3 loop spans 15 amino acids. Per the germline V gene, CDR1 is LGHDT and CDR2 is YNNKEL (reference sequence). Trimming took off 0 bases at V and 0 bases at J, with 9 bases between the two ends. CDR3 in amino acids: CASSQDWLGSYEQYF. The CDR3 DNA is TGTGCCAGCAGCCAAGACTGGCTAGGCTCCTACGAGCAGTACTTC.

V gene TRBV12-3 or TRBV12-4 combines with J gene TRBJ1-1; D remains unclear. V was cut by 7 bases and J by 1 base, with 10 bases left in between. CDR3 length: 13 amino acids. CDR3 bases: TGTGCCAGCATGGTAGGCGGGAACACTGAAGCTTTCTTT. Protein sequence: CASMVGGNTEAFF.

The chain links TRBV5-1 to TRBJ2-5, with D maybe TRBD2 (6 bases). V lost 2 bases to trimming and J lost 4 bases, with 9 bases between them. Germline assignment: CDR1 SGHRS and CDR2 YFSETQ. The CDR3 is 13 amino acids. The CDR3 loop reads CASSFPGVETQYF. CDR3 nucleotide sequence: TGCGCCAGCAGCTTCCCGGGGGTAGAGACCCAGTACTTC.

The V and J genes are TRBV5-1 and TRBJ2-2; D is perhaps TRBD1 (6 bases). There are 15 residues in the CDR3. Germline V gene sequence: CDR1 SGHRS, CDR2 YFSETQ. V gave up 4 bases and J gave up 4 bases, with 14 bases separating them. CDR3 coding DNA: TGCGCCAGCAGCCAACAGGACAGAGCCACCGGGGAGCTGTTTTTT. Translating it yields CASSQQDRATGELFF.

The V gene is TRBV7-9, the J gene TRBJ1-1; TRBD1 matches 8 bases. The J segment lost 0 bases and the V segment lost 3 bases, leaving 3 bases of the junction unmatched. The V gene's germline CDR1 is SEHNR and CDR2 FQNEAQ (reference sequence). The CDR3 extends over 15 amino acids. For the CDR3, the DNA is TGTGCCAGCAGCTTTGGACAGGGATTGAACACTGAAGCTTTCTTT. It yields the protein CASSFGQGLNTEAFF.

This clonotype appeared a few times. The chain carries TRBV10-3 and TRBJ1-1; possibly TRBD1 for D (5 bases). Trimming removed 10 bases at V and 0 bases at J, with 15 bases between. The CDR3 is made up of 14 amino acids. Germline-derived CDR1 and CDR2 are ENHRY and SYGVKD. CDR3 region: CATLGDRVNTEAFF. CDR3 DNA sequence: TGTGCCACCCTTGGTGACAGAGTGAACACTGAAGCTTTCTTT.

There are a few counts of this clonotype. V and J are TRBV7-2 and TRBJ2-2; no firm D call. The CDR3 runs 15 residues. Germline CDR1 and CDR2: SGHTA and FQGNSA. Trimming shortened V by 0 bases and J by 2 bases, and 7 bases separated the two germline ends. This CDR3 is CASSLASVNTGELFF. The CDR3 DNA reads TGTGCCAGCAGCTTAGCGTCAGTCAACACCGGGGAGCTGTTTTTT.

In its sample, this clonotype was seen a few times. The genes are TRBV6-1 and TRBJ2-6; maybe TRBD1 (6 bases). The V gene's germline CDR1 is MNHNS and CDR2 SASEGT. There are 17 residues in the CDR3. Trimming took off 5 bases at V and 2 bases at J, with 16 bases between the two ends. CDR3 residues: CASSRDKYRPGANVLTF. CDR3 coding DNA: TGTGCCAGCAGTCGGGACAAGTACCGTCCTGGGGCCAACGTCCTGACTTTC.